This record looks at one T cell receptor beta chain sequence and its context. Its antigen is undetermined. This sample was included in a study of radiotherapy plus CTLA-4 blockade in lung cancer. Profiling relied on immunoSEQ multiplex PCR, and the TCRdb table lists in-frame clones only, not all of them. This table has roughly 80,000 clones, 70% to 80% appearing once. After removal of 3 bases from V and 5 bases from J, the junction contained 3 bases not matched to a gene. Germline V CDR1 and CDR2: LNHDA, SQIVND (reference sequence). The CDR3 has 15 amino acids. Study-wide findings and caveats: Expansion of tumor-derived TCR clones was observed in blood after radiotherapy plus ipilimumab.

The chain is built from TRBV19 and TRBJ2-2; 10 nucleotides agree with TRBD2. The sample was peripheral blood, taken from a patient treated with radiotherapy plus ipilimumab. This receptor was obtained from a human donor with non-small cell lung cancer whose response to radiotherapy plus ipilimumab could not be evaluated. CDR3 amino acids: CASSILLAGTGELFF. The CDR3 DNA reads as TGTGCCAGTAGTATCCTACTAGCGGGGACCGGGGAGCTGTTTTTT.